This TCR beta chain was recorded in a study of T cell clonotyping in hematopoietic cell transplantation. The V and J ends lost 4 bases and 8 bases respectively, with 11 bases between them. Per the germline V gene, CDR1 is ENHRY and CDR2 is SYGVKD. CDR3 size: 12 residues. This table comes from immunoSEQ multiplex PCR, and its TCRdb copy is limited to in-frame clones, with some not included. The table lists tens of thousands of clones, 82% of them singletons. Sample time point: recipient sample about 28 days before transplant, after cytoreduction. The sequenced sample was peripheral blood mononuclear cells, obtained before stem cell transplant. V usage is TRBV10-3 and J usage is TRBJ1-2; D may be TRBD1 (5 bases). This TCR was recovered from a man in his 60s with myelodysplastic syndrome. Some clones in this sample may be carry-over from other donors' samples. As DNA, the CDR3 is TGTGCCATCAGTGCGCAGGGAAAGGGCTACACCTTC. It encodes CAISAQGKGYTF.